Shown below are 13 T cell receptor beta chains from a single sample sequenced in a study of shared clonotypes between healthy human individuals. Sequencing used immunoSEQ multiplex PCR; TCRdb keeps in-frame clones, though not all of them. The sample has fewer than 130,000 clones; about 72% are singletons. Sequencing was performed on memory CD8+ T cells sorted from blood. Subset: CD45RO+ cells pooled with CCR7-negative TemRA cells. These receptors were taken from a woman aged 25-40 years in good health.

The J gene is TRBJ2-5, the V gene TRBV4-1; the D gene is possibly TRBD1 (6 bases). This CDR3 has 12 residues. CDR1 is MGHRA, CDR2 YSYEKL, per germline. Trimming shortened V by 4 bases and J by 5 bases, and 8 bases separated the two germline ends. CDR3 DNA: TGCGCCAGCAGCCGGCAGGGGGAGACCCAGTACTTC. This encodes CASSRQGETQYF.

The chain links TRBV6-4 to TRBJ2-3; 14 nucleotides agree with TRBD2. V lost 4 bases, J lost 2 bases, and 8 bases stayed unmatched. This CDR3 spans 18 amino acids. Per germline, CDR1 MRHNA and CDR2 SNTAGT. The CDR3 spells CASSAGTSGSGITDTQYF. The CDR3 nucleotides are TGTGCCAGCAGTGCCGGGACTAGCGGGAGTGGTATCACAGATACGCAGTATTTT.

The rearrangement joins TRBV6-4 to TRBJ2-2, with TRBD2 identical over 7 bases. Trimming at V came to 6 bases and at J to 5 bases, leaving 6 bases not matched to a gene. This CDR3 is 14 amino acids long. Per germline, CDR1 MRHNA and CDR2 SNTAGT. The CDR3: CASSQAGETGELFF. CDR3 bases: TGTGCCAGCAGCCAGGCGGGGGAAACCGGGGAGCTGTTTTTT.

The chain joins TRBV6-1 to TRBJ2-3; 8 positions match TRBD1. Losses at the gene ends were 6 bases for V and 1 base for J; bases not matched to a gene: 3. Germline lookup yields CDR1 MNHNS and CDR2 SASEGT. This CDR3 comprises 14 residues. The CDR3 nucleotides are TGTGCCAGCAGCGCACAGGGGGGCACAGATACGCAGTATTTT. As protein: CASSAQGGTDTQYF.

This clone has a handful of counts. The chain couples TRBV11-2 to TRBJ2-2, with 9 positions matching TRBD2. Germline V gene lookup returns CDR1 SGHAT and CDR2 FQNNGV. The V segment lost 1 base and the J segment 2 bases; nucleotides outside the gene matches: 5. This CDR3 region has 17 residues. The CDR3 sequence: CASSLGLAEINTGELFF. CDR3 nucleotide sequence: TGTGCCAGCAGCTTAGGACTAGCGGAGATAAACACCGGGGAGCTGTTTTTT.

This clone appeared once. CDR3 loop: CASSFVRGETQYF. In DNA form, the CDR3 reads TGTGCCAGCAGCTTTGTACGCGGGGAGACCCAGTACTTC. The J gene is TRBJ2-5, the V gene TRBV7-2; D is possibly TRBD2 (5 bases). This CDR3 is 13 amino acids long. V was cut by 3 bases and J by 5 bases, with 10 bases left in between. Germline V lookup: CDR1 SGHTA, CDR2 FQGNSA.

By frequency in the sample, this clone is medium-sized (0.01 to 0.1%). This chain uses TRBV2 with TRBJ1-5, with D possibly being TRBD1 (5 bases). V was pared by 2 bases and J by 7 bases, with 18 bases between. CDR1 and CDR2 (germline): SNHLY, FYNNEI. This CDR3 has 16 amino acids. CDR3 in amino acids: CASSESATTGYQPQHF. The CDR3 nucleotides are TGTGCCAGCAGTGAAAGTGCGACAACAGGTTACCAGCCCCAGCATTTT.

This clone was counted ten times or more. The chain carries TRBV6-4 and TRBJ2-5, with a tentative D call TRBD2 (6 bases). In germline, CDR1 is MRHNA, CDR2 SNTAGT. V lost 4 bases to trimming and J lost 0 bases, with 12 bases between them. The CDR3 consists of 15 residues. The CDR3 reads CASSAGTSDQETQYF. DNA of the CDR3: TGTGCCAGCAGTGCTGGGACTTCCGACCAAGAGACCCAGTACTTC.

V and J are TRBV4-2 and TRBJ2-7; 7 bases are shared with TRBD2. Germline assignment: CDR1 LGHNA and CDR2 YNFKEQ. The V gene end was trimmed by 1 base and the J gene end by 3 bases; junction bases not matched to a gene: 9. The CDR3 sequence is 16 residues long. CDR3 in amino acids: CASSQGLSLAVYEQYF. Here the CDR3 DNA reads TGTGCCAGCAGCCAAGGCTTGTCGCTAGCGGTCTACGAGCAGTACTTC.

The V gene is TRBV27, the J gene TRBJ2-3; D remains unclear. The CDR3 covers 14 residues. Per the germline V gene, CDR1 is MNHEY and CDR2 is SMNVEV (reference sequence). With 4 bases removed from V and 0 bases from J, the gap between germline ends came to 8 bases. The CDR3 DNA reads TGTGCCAGCAGTTGGACGGCTAGCACAGATACGCAGTATTTT. This gives the protein CASSWTASTDTQYF.

This chain uses TRBV5-1 with TRBJ2-3; perhaps TRBD2 as D (5 bases). From germline, CDR1 is SGHRS and CDR2 YFSETQ. V shed 0 bases and J shed 2 bases, with 7 bases lying between them. The CDR3 has 14 residues. This CDR3 is CASSLETITDTQYF. DNA of the CDR3: TGCGCCAGCAGCTTGGAGACTATCACAGATACGCAGTATTTT. The whole variable domain, filled in from reference TRBV5-1 and TRBJ2-3, reads KAGVTQTPRYLIKTRGQQVTLSCSPISGHRSVSWYQQTPGQGLQFLFEYFSETQRNKGNFPGRFSGRQFSNSRSEMNVSTLELGDSALYLCASSLETITDTQYFGPGTRLTVL.

Comment on this clone: Being one base from a much bigger clone, this may be a read error. The gene calls are TRBV4-2 and TRBJ2-7, with TRBD2 matching 9 bases. The CDR3 totals 15 residues. The germline CDR1 and CDR2 sequences are LGHNA and YNFKEQ. The CDR3 coding sequence is TGTACCAGCAGCCAAGATCCAGCGGGAGGATACGAGCAGTACTTC. Its protein is CTSSQDPAGGYEQYF.

This clone is a singleton in its sample. The V gene is TRBV5-8, the J gene TRBJ2-7, with 10 bases aligning to TRBD1. Per the germline V gene, CDR1 is SGHTS and CDR2 is YDEGEE. With 4 bases clipped from V and 4 bases from J, the junction kept 8 bases outside the gene matches. This CDR3 has 15 residues. CDR3 loop: CASSAGTGEAYEQYF. The CDR3 DNA reads TGTGCCAGCAGCGCGGGGACAGGGGAAGCGTACGAGCAGTACTTC.